Presented here are 24 T cell receptor beta chains from one specimen sequenced in a study of T cell responses to AZD1222 COVID-19 vaccine (dated by TCRdb to 2020 to 2022). The library was built by means of the immunoSEQ multiplex PCR assay. This immuneACCESS table, as held by TCRdb, lists in-frame sequences with V and J called but not all clones. Of the missing ones, under half trace to an unresolved V gene in checked studies; the others have no known cause. The sample includes 95,000 to 130,000 clones, with about 90% observed a single time. The ten largest account for 7.5% of the sample. Read against the paper, the sample's time point label means: baseline before first vaccination. Sequenced here: peripheral blood, sampled on day 0 of AZD1222 vaccination. Receptors originate from an adult in good health.

V and J are TRBV19 and TRBJ1-2; no clear D gene. V gave up 3 bases and J gave up 4 bases, with 9 bases separating them. Per germline, CDR1 LNHDA and CDR2 SQIVND (reference sequence). The CDR3 has 13 residues. Here the CDR3 DNA reads TGTGCCAGTAGTATCCCCGTAGGCTATGGCTACACCTTC. This gives the protein CASSIPVGYGYTF.

The rearrangement uses TRBV7-2 and TRBJ2-5, with 7 bases lining up with TRBD2. Trimming removed 4 bases from V and 7 bases from J; junction bases left unmatched: 9. The CDR3 runs to 14 residues. Germline V gene lookup returns CDR1 SGHTA and CDR2 FQGNSA. For the CDR3, the DNA is TGTGCCAGCAGCTACCTAGCGGCCCCGGGGACCCAGTACTTC. Translation: CASSYLAAPGTQYF.

The genes are TRBV3-1 (or the pseudogene TRBV3-2) and TRBJ1-4; D call uncertain. CDR3 size: 15 residues. Germline V lookup: CDR1 LGHDT, CDR2 YNNKEL (reference sequence). V was pared by 6 bases and J by 0 bases, with 11 bases between. The CDR3 is CASRARAATNEKLFF. The CDR3 DNA is TGTGCCAGCAGGGCACGGGCTGCAACTAATGAAAAACTGTTTTTT.

V gene TRBV3-1 (or the pseudogene TRBV3-2) combines with J gene TRBJ1-2; D gene unclear. Trimming took 1 base from V and 6 from J, leaving 12 bases between them. Germline loops: CDR1 LGHDT, CDR2 YNNKEL (reference sequence). The CDR3 loop spans 14 amino acids. The CDR3 reads CASSQGVFSHGYTF. Written as DNA, the CDR3 is TGTGCCAGCAGCCAAGGGGTTTTTTCTCATGGCTACACCTTC.

V is TRBV29-1 and J is TRBJ1-2, with D maybe TRBD1 (6 bases). There are 11 residues in the CDR3. Trimming stripped 5 bases from V and 3 bases from J, with 7 bases between. Looked up from germline, CDR1 is SQVTM and CDR2 is ANQGSEA. The CDR3 DNA sequence: TGCAGCGTTCCAGGGGACTATGGCTACACCTTC. As protein: CSVPGDYGYTF.

The chain links TRBV11-1 to TRBJ1-5; D remains ambiguous. Germline CDR1 reads SGHAT; CDR2 reads FQDESV (reference sequence). With 4 bases removed from V and 4 bases from J, the gap between germline ends came to 8 bases. CDR3 length equals 13 residues. The CDR3 loop reads CASSSGRNQPQHF. CDR3 coding DNA: TGTGCCAGCAGCTCCGGACGGAATCAGCCCCAGCATTTT.

This clone was counted a single time. The chain uses TRBV27 and TRBJ1-6; tentative D call: TRBD1 (5 bases). The V gene lost 3 bases and the J gene lost 6 bases, with 12 bases spanning the gap. The CDR3 contains 15 residues. The germline gives CDR1 MNHEY, CDR2 SMNVEV (reference sequence). This CDR3 reads CASSFRGISNSPLHF. DNA for the CDR3: TGTGCCAGCAGTTTCCGGGGGATCAGTAATTCACCCCTCCACTTT.

This chain joins TRBV18 and TRBJ1-1; D remains ambiguous. CDR3 length: 15 amino acids. Germline CDR1 KGHSH, CDR2 LQKENI. The V end lost 5 bases, the J end lost 1 base, and 14 bases lay between the germline ends. This CDR3 reads CASSSALGANTEAFF. The CDR3 nucleotides are TGTGCCAGCTCATCCGCGTTGGGCGCGAACACTGAAGCTTTCTTT.

The chain employs TRBV7-9 and TRBJ2-3; D is tentatively TRBD1 or TRBD2 (7 bases each). The CDR3 is 15 residues long. Germline CDR1 is SEHNR and CDR2 is FQNEAQ (reference sequence). The V end was cut by 5 bases, the J end by 0 bases, with 12 bases between. In nucleotides, the CDR3 is TGTGCCAGCAGCCAGGGGGGGACTAGCACAGATACGCAGTATTTT. This translates into CASSQGGTSTDTQYF.

The genes are TRBV5-1 and TRBJ2-1, with TRBD1 matching 9 bases. The CDR3 contains 15 residues. V was pared by 0 bases and J by 4 bases, with 2 bases of the junction left unmatched. Germline V gives CDR1 SGHRS, CDR2 YFSETQ. The CDR3 protein is CASSLGDRDYNEQFF. The CDR3 bases are TGCGCCAGCAGCTTGGGGGACAGGGATTACAATGAGCAGTTCTTC.

This clone is a singleton in its sample. The J gene is TRBJ1-3, the V gene TRBV9, with a possible D match to TRBD1 (5 bases). Germline CDR1 SGDLS, CDR2 YYNGEE. V was pared by 3 bases and J by 8 bases, with 12 bases between. This CDR3 has 13 residues. The CDR3 sequence is CASSGGDGDTIYF. Written as DNA, the CDR3 is TGTGCCAGCAGCGGAGGGGATGGGGACACCATATATTTT.

The V gene is TRBV5-1, the J gene TRBJ1-1; possible D gene TRBD1, 5 bases. There are 16 residues in the CDR3. Trimming cost V 5 bases and J 1 base, with 18 bases left between them. Germline CDR1 is SGHRS and CDR2 is YFSETQ. DNA for the CDR3: TGCGCCAGCAGTCCCCCGCGTTCGGGGCGGAACACTGAAGCTTTCTTT. It codes for CASSPPRSGRNTEAFF.

The rearrangement links TRBV4-1 to TRBJ1-1; 10 bases fit TRBD1. The CDR3 runs to 18 residues. Germline values: CDR1 MGHRA, CDR2 YSYEKL. The ends lost 0 bases at V and 5 bases at J; junction bases unmatched: 12. The CDR3 DNA reads TGCGCCAGCAGCCAAGAAAAACCCCGGGACAGGGGTGGAACTGAAGCTTTCTTT. This codes for CASSQEKPRDRGGTEAFF.

In its sample, this clone was seen a few times. Other DNA sequences in this sample translate to the same CDR3. The CDR3 coding sequence is TGTGCCAGCAGCCAAGGTTACAATGAGCAGTTCTTC. Translation gives CASSQGYNEQFF. This chain links TRBV4-2 with TRBJ2-1; no firm D call. Germline V CDR1 and CDR2: LGHNA, YNFKEQ. The CDR3 has 12 residues. Trimming took off 1 base at V and 4 bases at J, with 2 bases between the two ends.

The chain employs TRBV27 and TRBJ2-1; maybe TRBD2 (5 bases). Trimming cost V 4 bases and J 0 bases, with 16 bases left between them. The CDR3 contains 17 residues. Germline V gene sequence: CDR1 MNHEY, CDR2 SMNVEV (reference sequence). This CDR3 reads CASSYLLVGSSYNEQFF. The CDR3, as DNA: TGTGCCAGCAGTTATCTCCTAGTGGGGAGCTCCTACAATGAGCAGTTCTTC.

A few counts support this clone. The chain joins TRBV27 to TRBJ2-3; TRBD2 aligns across 9 bases. This CDR3 spans 15 amino acids. CDR1 is MNHEY and CDR2 is SMNVEV in the germline V gene (reference sequence). The V gene end was trimmed by 5 bases and the J gene end by 2 bases; junction bases not matched to a gene: 5. CDR3 loop: CASSRLAVTTDTQYF. The CDR3 DNA is TGTGCCAGCAGTCGACTAGCGGTAACCACAGATACGCAGTATTTT.

The chain joins TRBV7-2 to TRBJ2-4; D is uncertain. Looked up from germline, CDR1 is SGHTA and CDR2 is FQGNSA. The CDR3 contains 14 residues. V gave up 6 bases and J gave up 4 bases, with 13 bases separating them. The CDR3 region has the DNA TGTGCCAGCAGTCCTCCGGGCACTAAAAACATTCAGTACTTC. Its translation: CASSPPGTKNIQYF.

The rearrangement joins TRBV5-1 to TRBJ2-1, with 11 positions matching TRBD2. CDR3 length equals 16 residues. V was pared by 2 bases and J by 8 bases, with 9 bases of the junction left unmatched. Germline V CDR1 and CDR2: SGHRS, YFSETQ. CDR3 protein: CASSFVALAGGDEQFF. As DNA, the CDR3 is TGCGCCAGCAGCTTTGTGGCTCTAGCGGGAGGCGATGAGCAGTTCTTC.

The J gene is TRBJ2-1, the V gene TRBV2; 11 bases line up with TRBD2. After removal of 2 bases from V and 7 bases from J, the junction contained 7 bases not matched to a gene. This CDR3 comprises 16 residues. From germline, CDR1 is SNHLY and CDR2 FYNNEI. The CDR3 region is CASSELLAGAANEQFF. In nucleotides, the CDR3 is TGTGCCAGCAGTGAACTACTAGCGGGAGCAGCGAATGAGCAGTTCTTC.

CDR3 in DNA: TGTGCCAGCAGCTCCTCTCAATCAGGTCGAAATCAGCCCCAGCATTTT. It is translated as CASSSSQSGRNQPQHF. The chain uses TRBV7-2 and TRBJ1-5; no clear D gene. Germline V gives CDR1 SGHTA, CDR2 FQGNSA. Trimming pared 4 bases from V and 4 bases from J, leaving 17 bases between. The CDR3 runs to 16 residues. Looking up the rest from reference TRBV7-2 and TRBJ1-5 gives the full variable domain: GAGVSQSPSNKVTEKGKDVELRCDPISGHTALYWYRQSLGQGLEFLIYFQGNSAPDKSGLPSDRFSAERTGGSVSTLTIQRTQQEDSAVYLCASSSSQSGRNQPQHFGDGTRLSIL.

As regards this clone: Because the CDR3's place on the DNA is in doubt, the DNA is left out and the CDR3 is given as listed by TCRdb. The chain uses TRBV12-5 and TRBJ2-2; the table's D call TRBD2 went unverified against the DNA. Germline values: CDR1 LGHNT, CDR2 FRNRAP. A total of 12 residues make up the CDR3, ends included. This chain's CDR3 is CASGFGAGELFF.

The gene calls are TRBV9 and TRBJ1-1; D not certain. Between the trimmed V and J ends, which lost 3 bases and 4 bases, there was a span of 10 bases. The length of the CDR3 is 13 residues. Germline-derived CDR1 and CDR2 are SGDLS and YYNGEE. CDR3 residues: CASSAGLSTEAFF. The CDR3 coding sequence is TGTGCCAGCAGCGCGGGGTTGAGCACTGAAGCTTTCTTT.

The chain combines TRBV12-3 or TRBV12-4 with TRBJ2-7; D gene ambiguous. The CDR3 contains 11 residues. V lost 5 bases and J lost 3, with 5 bases in between. The CDR3 bases are TGTGCCAGCAGTCCTCACTACGAGCAGTACTTC. Translating it yields CASSPHYEQYF.

The chain combines TRBV2 with TRBJ1-6; D gene uncertain. The V gene lost 2 bases and the J gene lost 9 bases, with 14 bases spanning the gap. CDR3 length: 15 residues. The V gene's germline CDR1 is SNHLY and CDR2 FYNNEI. CDR3 DNA: TGTGCCAGCAGTGAATCGGTGGCGCGGGGTTCACCCCTCCACTTT. Its translation is CASSESVARGSPLHF.